These 29 T cell receptor beta chains were sequenced from one sample in a study of T cells in Graves' hyperthyroidism and ophthalmopathy. Amplification yielded TCR beta CDR3 regions, with RNA transcripts as the source. Initially, a first-round RT-PCR of the TCR CDR3 employed the HTBI primer set. TCRdb fed the multiplex PCR reads into MiXCR, producing one record per CDR3 protein. In the table there are fewer than 900,000 distinct CDR3 sequences, about 15% of which are singletons. The sequenced material came from blood. Receptor source: a man between 18 and 35 years old with Graves' hyperthyroidism.

This clonotype came up many times. The chain has TRBV28 and TRBJ2-1; TRBD1 matches at 8 bases. After removal of 6 bases from V and 6 bases from J, the junction contained 4 bases not matched to a gene. The CDR3 runs to 13 residues. CDR1 and CDR2 from the germline V gene are MDHEN and SYDVKM. This CDR3 is CASSLTGVNEQFF. The CDR3 DNA reads as TGTGCCAGCAGCCTGACAGGGGTCAATGAGCAGTTCTTC. Variable domain in full (rest from reference TRBV28 and TRBJ2-1): DVKVTQSSRYLVKRTGEKVFLECVQDMDHENMFWYRQDPGLGLRLIYFSYDVKMKEKGDIPEGYSVSREKKERFSLILESASTNQTSMYLCASSLTGVNEQFFGPGTRLTVL.

This clonotype turned up a few times. The chain joins TRBV6-2 or TRBV6-3 to TRBJ1-2; D is uncertain. Trimming stripped 4 bases from V and 7 bases from J, with 7 bases between. Looked up from germline, CDR1 is MNHEY and CDR2 is SVGEGT. The CDR3 runs to 11 residues. CDR3 sequence reads: CASSFPAGYTF. As DNA, the CDR3 is TGTGCCAGCAGTTTCCCAGCTGGCTACACCTTC.

The genes are TRBV7-2 and TRBJ1-2, with 9 positions matching TRBD1. V lost 5 bases and J lost 5; bases outside the gene matches: 6. Germline V gene lookup returns CDR1 SGHTA and CDR2 FQGNSA. The CDR3 loop spans 14 amino acids. In DNA, the CDR3 is TGTGCCAGCAGCCCCGGACAGGGGCGATATGGCTACACCTTC. Translation: CASSPGQGRYGYTF. Full variable domain (remainder filled in from reference TRBV7-2 and TRBJ1-2): GAGVSQSPSNKVTEKGKDVELRCDPISGHTALYWYRQSLGQGLEFLIYFQGNSAPDKSGLPSDRFSAERTGGSVSTLTIQRTQQEDSAVYLCASSPGQGRYGYTFGSGTRLTVV.

This clonotype was detected a few times. The chain has TRBV13 and TRBJ1-5, with no clear D. The germline gives CDR1 PRHDT, CDR2 FYEKMQ (reference sequence). V lost 2 bases to trimming and J lost 3 bases, with 8 bases between them. The CDR3 is made up of 14 amino acids. CDR3 sequence: CASSLRPSNQPQHF. The DNA for the CDR3 is TGTGCCAGCAGCTTACGCCCCTCCAATCAGCCCCAGCATTTT.

The sample holds many counts of this clonotype. V usage is TRBV24-1 and J usage is TRBJ2-1; TRBD2 agrees at 15 bases. CDR1 is KGHDR, CDR2 SFDVKD, per germline. The CDR3 spans 16 residues. Trimming cost V 3 bases and J 7 bases; bases outside gene matches: 3. In nucleotides, the CDR3 is TGTGCCACCAGTGATCGGACTAGCGGGAGGGTGAATGAGCAGTTCTTC. It codes for CATSDRTSGRVNEQFF.

This clonotype occurred many times. The genes are TRBV6-5 and TRBJ2-1; D tentatively reads TRBD1 or TRBD2 (5 bases each). CDR3 length: 15 residues. The germline V and J ends were trimmed by 0 bases and 2 bases, with 8 bases remaining between them. Germline lookup yields CDR1 MNHEY and CDR2 SVGAGI. The CDR3 region has the DNA TGTGCCAGCAGTTACTCGAGGGGTACCTACAATGAGCAGTTCTTC. Translation gives CASSYSRGTYNEQFF.

The chain uses TRBV7-9 and TRBJ2-1; perhaps TRBD2 as D (6 bases). V dropped 5 bases and J dropped 4 bases, with 24 bases sitting between them. Per the germline V gene, CDR1 is SEHNR and CDR2 is FQNEAQ (reference sequence). The CDR3 runs to 18 residues. For the CDR3, the DNA is TGTGCCAGCAGCGGGCGCGGGACCCCGAATCCGATGTACAATGAGCAGTTCTTC. Its translation: CASSGRGTPNPMYNEQFF.

This clonotype came up a few times. This rearrangement joins TRBV4-2 to TRBJ1-3; 9 positions match TRBD1. This CDR3 has 15 amino acids. Germline V lookup: CDR1 LGHNA, CDR2 YNFKEQ. V lost 5 bases and J lost 7; bases outside the gene matches: 9. CDR3 loop: CASSVPGQGINTIYF. The CDR3 DNA reads as TGTGCCAGCAGCGTACCCGGACAGGGGATTAACACCATATATTTT.

The chain carries TRBV29-1 and TRBJ1-2; no firm D call. The V end lost 5 bases, the J end lost 6 bases, and 19 bases lay between the germline ends. The CDR3 has 14 amino acids. Germline CDR1 SQVTM, CDR2 ANQGSEA. This CDR3 is CSVRWASSADGYTF. The CDR3 coding sequence is TGCAGCGTTAGATGGGCTAGTTCCGCGGATGGCTACACCTTC.

This clonotype showed up just a few times. The J gene is TRBJ2-1, the V gene TRBV7-3; a possible D gene is TRBD2 (5 bases). The germline V and J ends were trimmed by 1 base and 16 bases, with 14 bases remaining between them. The CDR3 consists of 12 residues. Germline V gives CDR1 SGHTA, CDR2 FQGTGA. The DNA of the CDR3 is TGTGCCAGCAGCTTAAATAAGGGAGCCTTTTTCTTC. It yields the protein CASSLNKGAFFF.

CDR3 residues: CASSLGGTGLGNTEAFF. Here the CDR3 DNA reads TGTGCCAGCAGCTTAGGGGGTACAGGGCTCGGGAACACTGAAGCTTTCTTT. The V and J genes are TRBV7-8 and TRBJ1-1; weak D call: TRBD1 (6 bases). The germline V and J ends were trimmed by 1 base and 1 base, with 16 bases remaining between them. The CDR3 is 17 residues long. Germline values: CDR1 SGHVS, CDR2 FQNEAQ.

This clonotype has only a few counts. CDR3 in DNA: TGTGCCAGCTCACCACAGGGGCTCTACGAGCAGTACTTC. Translating it yields CASSPQGLYEQYF. V is TRBV18 and J is TRBJ2-7, with a possible D match to TRBD1 (5 bases). Trimming pared 1 base from V and 3 bases from J, leaving 7 bases between. The V gene's germline CDR1 is KGHSH and CDR2 LQKENI. This CDR3 is built from 13 residues.

There are many counts of this clonotype. The chain couples TRBV6-5 to TRBJ2-7; 10 bases agree with TRBD2. The germline gives CDR1 MNHEY, CDR2 SVGAGI. V lost 2 bases and J lost 5; bases outside the gene matches: 15. The CDR3 covers 18 residues. CDR3 coding DNA: TGTGCCAGCAGTTACCTTTTCCCTAGCGGGAGAATAGAGAACGAGCAGTACTTC. It yields the protein CASSYLFPSGRIENEQYF.

This clonotype was recorded at least ten times. This chain links TRBV5-5 with TRBJ2-7; the match to TRBD2 covers 7 bases. There are 14 residues in the CDR3. Trimming cost V 5 bases and J 4 bases; bases outside gene matches: 9. Germline V lookup: CDR1 SGHKS, CDR2 YYEKEE (reference sequence). The chain's CDR3 is CASRRIREGYEQYF. The CDR3 nucleotides are TGTGCCAGCAGACGGATCAGGGAGGGGTACGAGCAGTACTTC.

The chain links TRBV5-1 to TRBJ1-1; D unresolved. The V end was cut by 4 bases, the J end by 0 bases, with 13 bases between. The germline V gene encodes CDR1 SGHRS and CDR2 YFSETQ. CDR3 length equals 15 residues. For the CDR3, the DNA is TGCGCCAGCAGCGGAGTACCGGGCATGAACACTGAAGCTTTCTTT. Protein product: CASSGVPGMNTEAFF.

There are many counts of this clonotype. This chain uses TRBV19 with TRBJ2-7; 8 bases line up with TRBD1. The CDR3 consists of 15 residues. Trimming at V came to 5 bases and at J to 2 bases, leaving 8 bases not matched to a gene. The germline CDR1 and CDR2 sequences are LNHDA and SQIVND (reference sequence). The CDR3 sequence is CASSPRTGTTYEQYF. In DNA, the CDR3 is TGTGCCAGTAGTCCACGGACAGGGACCACCTACGAGCAGTACTTC. Using reference TRBV19 and TRBJ2-7 for the parts outside the CDR3, the full variable domain is DGGITQSPKYLFRKEGQNVTLSCEQNLNHDAMYWYRQDPGQGLRLIYYSQIVNDFQKGDIAEGYSVSREKKESFPLTVTSAQKNPTAFYLCASSPRTGTTYEQYFGPGTRLTVT.

The genes are TRBV10-3 and TRBJ2-7; tentative D call: TRBD2 (7 bases). The CDR3 length is 15 residues. In germline, CDR1 is ENHRY, CDR2 SYGVKD. V shed 4 bases and J shed 4 bases, with 17 bases lying between them. CDR3: CAISGGGRLSYEQYF. CDR3 bases: TGTGCCATCAGTGGGGGGGGGCGCCTTTCGTACGAGCAGTACTTC.

This chain links TRBV5-5 with TRBJ2-3; the D gene is possibly TRBD2 (6 bases). The germline V and J ends were trimmed by 0 bases and 1 base, with 15 bases remaining between them. CDR3 length: 17 residues. Germline V gives CDR1 SGHKS, CDR2 YYEKEE (reference sequence). Here the CDR3 reads CASSLDPSVPGTDTQYF. CDR3 coding DNA: TGTGCCAGCAGCTTGGACCCTAGCGTCCCTGGCACAGATACGCAGTATTTT.

This clonotype was detected ten times or more. V and J are TRBV30 and TRBJ2-1; D perhaps matches TRBD2 (5 bases). The germline gives CDR1 GTSNPN, CDR2 SVGIG (reference sequence). This CDR3 contains 15 residues. Trimming left V 2 bases short and J 3 bases short, with 14 bases between. The CDR3 spells CAWSSSGVIYNEQFF. In DNA, the CDR3 is TGTGCCTGGAGTTCCAGCGGAGTTATCTACAATGAGCAGTTCTTC.

This clonotype was recorded many times. This sequence joins TRBV28 and TRBJ2-5, with 8 bases fitting TRBD2. V lost 5 bases, J lost 2 bases, and 7 bases stayed unmatched. CDR1 and CDR2 from the germline V gene are MDHEN and SYDVKM. The CDR3 runs 15 residues. This CDR3 reads CASSGLARAQETQYF. The CDR3 coding sequence is TGTGCCAGCAGTGGACTAGCAAGAGCACAAGAGACCCAGTACTTC.

The table lists this clonotype with a few counts. The chain uses TRBV3-1 and TRBJ2-1; D is uncertain. CDR1 is LGHDT, CDR2 YNNKEL, per germline (reference sequence). This CDR3 comprises 14 residues. Trimming took 0 bases from V and 3 from J, leaving 6 bases between them. CDR3 sequence reads: CASSQDRDYNEQFF. The CDR3 DNA is TGTGCCAGCAGCCAAGATAGGGACTACAATGAGCAGTTCTTC.

With respect to this clonotype: Germline is not matched at one junction end, which may reflect a read error. The rearrangement links TRBV7-9 to TRBJ2-5; tentatively, D is TRBD1 or TRBD2 (5 bases each). There are 12 residues in the CDR3. Germline loops: CDR1 SEHNR, CDR2 FQNEAQ (reference sequence). The CDR3 here is CASSLLLGPGNF. CDR3 in DNA: TGTGCCAGCAGCTTATTGTTGGGACCGGGTAACTTC.

At least ten counts were recorded for this clonotype. The chain employs TRBV27 and TRBJ1-5; tentatively, D is TRBD1 (6 bases). Germline V gene sequence: CDR1 MNHEY, CDR2 SMNVEV (reference sequence). The ends were cut back, 2 bases at V and 0 bases at J, with 11 bases in the middle. The CDR3 has 16 amino acids. CDR3 in amino acids: CASSLQGPHSNQPQHF. The CDR3 DNA sequence: TGTGCCAGCAGTTTACAGGGGCCCCATAGCAATCAGCCCCAGCATTTT.

This chain joins TRBV9 and TRBJ1-4; perhaps TRBD1 as D (5 bases). V lost 3 bases to trimming and J lost 5 bases, with 11 bases between them. The CDR3 loop spans 14 amino acids. Looked up from germline, CDR1 is SGDLS and CDR2 is YYNGEE. The CDR3 loop is CASSAGTANEKLFF. CDR3 bases: TGTGCCAGCAGCGCCGGGACGGCCAATGAAAAACTGTTTTTT.

V usage is TRBV24-1 and J usage is TRBJ2-1; a possible D gene is TRBD1 (5 bases). V lost 4 bases to trimming and J lost 12 bases, with 21 bases between them. The germline gives CDR1 KGHDR, CDR2 SFDVKD. The CDR3 is made up of 15 amino acids. CDR3 bases: TGTGCCACCAGTGAATCAGGGAAATTAAATGAACGGCAGTTCTTC. Amino acids: CATSESGKLNERQFF.

This clonotype was seen only once. This chain joins TRBV7-3 and TRBJ2-5; D gene unclear. Germline CDR1 reads SGHTA; CDR2 reads FQGTGA. The CDR3 is 13 amino acids. Trimming took 0 bases from V and 3 from J, leaving 5 bases between them. The CDR3, as DNA: TGTGCCAGCAGCTTAACTCGTAAAGAGACCCAGTACTTC. It translates to CASSLTRKETQYF.

Only a few counts were recorded for this clonotype. J is TRBJ2-7 and V is TRBV4-2, with a weak D call TRBD2 (7 bases). Between the trimmed V and J ends, which lost 0 bases and 2 bases, there was a span of 11 bases. Per germline, CDR1 LGHNA and CDR2 YNFKEQ. This CDR3 region has 15 residues. The CDR3 nucleotides are TGTGCCAGCAGCCAAGATAGGGGGGGGGCCTACGAGCAGTACTTC. This gives the protein CASSQDRGGAYEQYF.

The chain links TRBV28 to TRBJ2-2, with 9 bases identical to TRBD1. After removal of 6 bases from V and 7 bases from J, the junction contained 9 bases not matched to a gene. Per germline, CDR1 MDHEN and CDR2 SYDVKM. The CDR3 spans 15 residues. DNA of the CDR3: TGTGCCAGCAGCGACAGGGGGAAATCGGGCGGGGAGCTGTTTTTT. Encoded protein: CASSDRGKSGGELFF. The full variable domain, with the rest looked up from reference TRBV28 and TRBJ2-2, is DVKVTQSSRYLVKRTGEKVFLECVQDMDHENMFWYRQDPGLGLRLIYFSYDVKMKEKGDIPEGYSVSREKKERFSLILESASTNQTSMYLCASSDRGKSGGELFFGEGSRLTVL.

This clonotype was observed many times. This chain joins TRBV29-1 and TRBJ1-1; D remains ambiguous. Germline V CDR1 and CDR2: SQVTM, ANQGSEA. The CDR3 extends over 11 amino acids. The V end lost 0 bases, the J end lost 6 bases, and 5 bases lay between the germline ends. Here the CDR3 reads CSVEDRPEAFF. The DNA of the CDR3 is TGCAGCGTTGAAGACAGGCCTGAAGCTTTCTTT.